The 26 T cell receptor beta chains reported below all come from one sample, sequenced in a study of T cells in Graves' hyperthyroidism and ophthalmopathy. Amplification yielded TCR beta CDR3 regions, with RNA transcripts as the source. A first-round RT-PCR of the TCR CDR3 used the HTBI primer set. TCRdb used MiXCR to reprocess the multiplex PCR reads, holding one entry per CDR3 protein. Of 480,000 or so distinct CDR3 sequences listed, about 46% are singletons. Sequencing input: peripheral blood or thyroid tissue (not recorded which). The receptor source for this set is an adult woman with Graves' disease, either hyperthyroidism or ophthalmopathy (not recorded which).

Only a few counts were recorded for this clonotype. V usage is TRBV7-9 and J usage is TRBJ2-2; D is unresolved. Germline lookup yields CDR1 SEHNR and CDR2 FQNEAQ (reference sequence). The V and J ends lost 5 bases and 4 bases respectively, with 17 bases between them. The CDR3 runs to 16 residues. The CDR3 here is CASSPEGGVGTGELFF. DNA for the CDR3: TGTGCCAGCAGCCCCGAAGGCGGAGTGGGCACCGGGGAGCTGTTTTTT.

The chain is built from TRBV15 and TRBJ2-5, with 9 bases fitting TRBD1. This CDR3 region has 19 residues. V gave up 1 base and J gave up 0 bases; unmatched junction bases: 12. Looked up from germline, CDR1 is LNHNV and CDR2 is YYDKDF (reference sequence). The CDR3 region has the DNA TGTGCCACCAGCAGAGGAACTCGATCGACAGGGGGATACCAAGAGACCCAGTACTTC. It yields the protein CATSRGTRSTGGYQETQYF.

This clonotype was found many times. The V call is TRBV11-2, the J call TRBJ2-6; no firm D call. Germline CDR1 SGHAT, CDR2 FQNNGV. This CDR3 has 16 amino acids. Trimming cost V 1 base and J 0 bases, with 7 bases left between them. The CDR3 loop reads CASSLVGSSGANVLTF. The CDR3 DNA follows: TGTGCCAGCAGCTTAGTTGGGTCCTCTGGGGCCAACGTCCTGACTTTC.

The count of this clonotype is one. The J gene is TRBJ1-6, the V gene TRBV20-1; D may be TRBD1 (5 bases). V gave up 2 bases and J gave up 9 bases, with 17 bases separating them. The CDR3 loop spans 15 amino acids. Germline V gives CDR1 DFQATT, CDR2 SNEGSKA (reference sequence). The CDR3 DNA follows: TGCAGTGCTAGATGGGGGAAGAGGAGGAGTTCACCCCTCCACTTT. It yields the protein CSARWGKRRSSPLHF.

In regard to this clonotype: Germline is not matched at one junction end, which may reflect a read error. The chain employs TRBV7-9 and TRBJ1-5; 8 positions match TRBD1. CDR1 SEHNR and CDR2 FQNEAQ come from the germline V gene (reference sequence). This CDR3 has 17 residues. The CDR3 sequence: CASSQDRGQGPDQPQHF. In DNA, the CDR3 is TGCGCCAGCAGCCAAGATCGAGGACAGGGACCAGATCAGCCCCAGCATTTT.

The chain joins TRBV12-3 or TRBV12-4 to TRBJ1-6; D remains unclear. This CDR3 spans 14 amino acids. The ends were cut back, 4 bases at V and 7 bases at J, with 11 bases in the middle. The CDR3 DNA sequence: TGTGCCAGCAGTTATCGACAAAACAATTCACCCCTCCACTTT. Its protein product is CASSYRQNNSPLHF.

This sequence joins TRBV15 and TRBJ1-4; D may be TRBD1 (5 bases). There are 15 residues in the CDR3. The germline V and J ends were trimmed by 2 bases and 4 bases, with 11 bases remaining between them. Per the germline V gene, CDR1 is LNHNV and CDR2 is YYDKDF (reference sequence). Here the CDR3 reads CATSRRGRVNEKLFF. CDR3 bases: TGTGCCACCAGCAGAAGAGGCAGGGTTAATGAAAAACTGTTTTTT.

V gene TRBV12-3 or TRBV12-4 combines with J gene TRBJ1-2; 10 bases are a match to TRBD1. The CDR3 has 15 residues. J was trimmed by 3 bases and V by 6 bases; bases with no gene match: 7. CDR3 nucleotides: TGTGCCAGCAGCCGCGGGACAGGGGAAGACTATGGCTACACCTTC. Amino acids: CASSRGTGEDYGYTF.

Concerning this clonotype itself: No conserved phenylalanine or tryptophan is present at the end of the CDR3, so a read error is the likely explanation. The DNA is omitted, as the CDR3 cannot be located on it reliably, and the CDR3 follows TCRdb's listing. V is TRBV13 and J is TRBJ1-1; TRBD1 is the table's D call, not checked against the DNA. 11 amino acids form the CDR3, both terminal residues included. In germline, CDR1 is PRHDT, CDR2 FYEKMQ (reference sequence). The CDR3 protein is CASSPLGGAIS.

Concerning this clonotype: At one boundary the junction diverges from the germline segment, which might be a read error. V is TRBV25-1 and J is TRBJ1-2; a possible D gene is TRBD1 (5 bases). The CDR3 loop spans 15 amino acids. CDR1 MGHDK and CDR2 SYGVNS come from the germline V gene. As DNA, the CDR3 is TGCGCCAGCAGCCGAGATGGGGGAGAAGTCTATGGCTACACCTTC. It codes for CASSRDGGEVYGYTF.

The chain uses TRBV5-6 and TRBJ2-7; perhaps TRBD2 as D (5 bases). Trimming stripped 0 bases from V and 5 bases from J, with 15 bases between. Germline CDR1 reads SGHDT; CDR2 reads YYEEEE. The CDR3 runs to 15 residues. The CDR3 region is CASSLGFEGRNEQYF. For the CDR3, the DNA is TGTGCCAGCAGCTTGGGTTTTGAGGGTCGGAACGAGCAGTACTTC.

The chain combines TRBV7-8 with TRBJ2-3; TRBD2 matches 8 bases. V lost 1 base to trimming and J lost 6 bases; unmatched junction nucleotides: 6. This CDR3 has 15 residues. Per the germline V gene, CDR1 is SGHVS and CDR2 is FQNEAQ. This CDR3 reads CASSLGGRIGDTQYF. The DNA of the CDR3 is TGTGCCAGCAGCTTAGGCGGGAGGATCGGGGATACGCAGTATTTT.

The chain has TRBV7-2 and TRBJ1-4, with D possibly TRBD1 on 6 matching bases. The CDR3 runs to 16 residues. Between the trimmed V and J ends, which lost 6 bases and 0 bases, there was a span of 14 bases. Germline CDR1 SGHTA, CDR2 FQGNSA. CDR3 sequence: CASSLIGGATNEKLFF. DNA for the CDR3: TGTGCCAGCAGTCTGATTGGGGGCGCAACTAATGAAAAACTGTTTTTT.

This clonotype was observed a handful of times. The V gene is TRBV5-1, the J gene TRBJ1-5; 7 nucleotides line up with TRBD1. This CDR3 has 15 amino acids. V dropped 2 bases and J dropped 1; count of bases not matched to a gene: 3. Germline CDR1 reads SGHRS; CDR2 reads YFSETQ. The CDR3 is CASSLQGLSNQPQHF. In DNA, the CDR3 is TGCGCCAGCAGCTTACAGGGGCTAAGCAATCAGCCCCAGCATTTT. The full variable domain, rest sourced from reference TRBV5-1 and TRBJ1-5, is KAGVTQTPRYLIKTRGQQVTLSCSPISGHRSVSWYQQTPGQGLQFLFEYFSETQRNKGNFPGRFSGRQFSNSRSEMNVSTLELGDSALYLCASSLQGLSNQPQHFGDGTRLSIL.

V is TRBV24-1 and J is TRBJ2-3; TRBD2 agrees at 10 bases. The CDR3 consists of 15 residues. V lost 4 bases to trimming and J lost 8 bases; unmatched junction nucleotides: 8. Germline lookup yields CDR1 KGHDR and CDR2 SFDVKD. The CDR3 sequence is CATSDRGLAYGTQYF. In DNA form, the CDR3 reads TGTGCCACCAGTGACCGGGGACTAGCGTATGGTACGCAGTATTTT.

This chain uses TRBV6-5 with TRBJ2-1, with D possibly being TRBD1 or TRBD2 (5 bases each). The CDR3 sequence is 15 residues long. V was shortened by 5 bases and J by 6 bases, with 17 bases between the two germline ends. Germline CDR1 is MNHEY and CDR2 is SVGAGI. The CDR3 nucleotides read TGTGCCAGCAGTCCATTCCGGGACCTCGGCAATGAGCAGTTCTTC. Translated, it gives CASSPFRDLGNEQFF.

V usage is TRBV19 and J usage is TRBJ1-5; D uncertain. Germline V gene sequence: CDR1 LNHDA, CDR2 SQIVND (reference sequence). CDR3 size: 13 residues. Trimming cost V 4 bases and J 9 bases, with 13 bases left between them. In DNA, the CDR3 is TGTGCCAGTAGTACCACGGAAAGTTGGCCCCAGCATTTT. It codes for CASSTTESWPQHF.

This chain links TRBV28 with TRBJ1-1; unclear D gene. Looked up from germline, CDR1 is MDHEN and CDR2 is SYDVKM. The V end was cut by 6 bases, the J end by 0 bases, with 14 bases between. The CDR3 covers 15 residues. The CDR3 reads CASSHRGGLNTEAFF. The CDR3 region has the DNA TGTGCCAGCAGCCACCGAGGTGGCTTGAACACTGAAGCTTTCTTT.

This chain uses TRBV15 with TRBJ1-2, with a tentative D call TRBD1 (6 bases). Germline V gene lookup returns CDR1 LNHNV and CDR2 YYDKDF (reference sequence). Trimming removed 0 bases at V and 5 bases at J, with 13 bases between. The CDR3 is made up of 15 amino acids. CDR3 protein: CATSRDGPGAYGYTF. CDR3 DNA: TGTGCCACCAGCAGAGATGGGCCAGGGGCTTATGGCTACACCTTC.

The genes are TRBV9 and TRBJ1-2; a weak D match, TRBD1 (5 bases). V lost 0 bases, J lost 3 bases, and 9 bases lay in between. Germline V gives CDR1 SGDLS, CDR2 YYNGEE. CDR3 length: 14 residues. As DNA, the CDR3 is TGTGCCAGCAGCGTAGATCAGGGCTACTATGGCTACACCTTC. It encodes CASSVDQGYYGYTF.

This clonotype appeared a few times. This chain joins TRBV10-3 and TRBJ2-3; D could derive from TRBD1 or TRBD2 (6 bases each). Germline lookup yields CDR1 ENHRY and CDR2 SYGVKD. The V end lost 10 bases, the J end lost 3 bases, and 11 bases lay between the germline ends. The CDR3 totals 12 residues. CDR3 region: CATEGGTDTQYF. In DNA, the CDR3 is TGTGCCACGGAGGGGGGAACAGATACGCAGTATTTT.

The chain employs TRBV20-1 and TRBJ1-2; 9 nucleotides align to TRBD1. The V gene end was trimmed by 3 bases and the J gene end by 7 bases; junction bases not matched to a gene: 6. The length of the CDR3 is 13 residues. Looked up from germline, CDR1 is DFQATT and CDR2 is SNEGSKA (reference sequence). This CDR3 reads CSARAGQGAGYTF. As DNA, the CDR3 is TGCAGTGCTAGGGCGGGACAGGGTGCTGGCTACACCTTC.

The table lists this clonotype with many counts. This rearrangement joins TRBV7-2 to TRBJ2-5; no clear D. V lost 1 base and J 9 bases, leaving 9 bases between the germline ends. Germline V gene data show CDR1 as SGHTA and CDR2 as FQGNSA. The length of the CDR3 is 12 residues. The CDR3 bases are TGTGCCAGCAGCTTAGGCCGCAGCTCCCAGTACTTC. Its translation is CASSLGRSSQYF.

This clonotype was found many times. The gene calls are TRBV2 and TRBJ2-7; either TRBD1 or TRBD2 may fit D (5 bases each). This CDR3 comprises 13 residues. The V end was cut by 6 bases, the J end by 1 base, with 10 bases between. In germline, CDR1 is SNHLY, CDR2 FYNNEI. The CDR3 DNA follows: TGTGCCAGCAGGGGGACGGTGTCCTACGAGCAGTACTTC. It codes for CASRGTVSYEQYF.

This clonotype has a handful of counts. The V gene is TRBV7-9, the J gene TRBJ2-7; TRBD2 matches at 11 bases. Germline V CDR1 and CDR2: SEHNR, FQNEAQ (reference sequence). J was trimmed by 1 base and V by 10 bases; bases with no gene match: 3. This CDR3 has 13 amino acids. CDR3 in DNA: TGTGCCACCGGGACTAGCGGATCCTACGAGCAGTACTTC. Amino acid sequence: CATGTSGSYEQYF.

This clonotype was counted at least ten times. This chain connects TRBV20-1 to TRBJ2-7, with 10 bases aligning to TRBD1. CDR1 and CDR2 (germline): DFQATT, SNEGSKA (reference sequence). With 1 base clipped from V and 4 bases from J, the junction kept 7 bases outside the gene matches. The CDR3 loop spans 15 amino acids. The CDR3 here is CSARARTGGKYEQYF. Written as DNA, the CDR3 is TGCAGTGCTAGAGCGAGGACAGGGGGAAAATACGAGCAGTACTTC.